This T cell receptor (beta chain) was recorded in a study of cytomegalovirus exposure and HLA in healthy donors. As regards this clone: Its antigen remains unknown.

Overall study results and limits: With later analysis, a missense DCLRE1C variant became linked to TCR beta V- and J-gene trimming. An apparent linkage of common viral pathogens to several of the most significant clusters emerged in a later analysis.

Germline loops: CDR1 SEHNR, CDR2 FQNEAQ (reference sequence). V lost 1 base, J lost 5 bases, and 5 bases stayed unmatched. CDR3 length: 14 amino acids. The PCR used 60 Vbeta and 13 Jbeta primers. Measured with immunoSEQ multiplex PCR; TCRdb has only the in-frame clones, and not every one. The sample yields about 160,000 clones, around 80% seen once. The chain is built from TRBV7-9 and TRBJ2-7; 7 positions agree with TRBD1. Sequenced material: PBMCs. The clonotype comes from a male donor in good health and CMV-seropositive. The CDR3 protein is CASSLGGGVHEQYF. The CDR3 nucleotides are TGTGCCAGCAGCTTAGGAGGGGGCGTCCACGAGCAGTACTTC.